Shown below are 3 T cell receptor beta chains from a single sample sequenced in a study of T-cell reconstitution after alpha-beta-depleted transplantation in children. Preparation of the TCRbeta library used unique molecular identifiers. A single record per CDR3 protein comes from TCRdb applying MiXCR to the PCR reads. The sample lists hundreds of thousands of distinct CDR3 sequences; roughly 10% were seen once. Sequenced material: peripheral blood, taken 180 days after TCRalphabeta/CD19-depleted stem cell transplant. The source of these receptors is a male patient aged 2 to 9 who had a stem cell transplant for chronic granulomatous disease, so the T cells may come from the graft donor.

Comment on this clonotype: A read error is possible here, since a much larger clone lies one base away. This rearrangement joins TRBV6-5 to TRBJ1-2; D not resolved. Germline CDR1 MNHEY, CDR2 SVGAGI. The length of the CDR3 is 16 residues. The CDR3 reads CASSYSTLQANYDYTF. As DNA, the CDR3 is TGTGCCAGCAGTTACTCGACCCTTCAAGCTAACTATGACTACACCTTC.

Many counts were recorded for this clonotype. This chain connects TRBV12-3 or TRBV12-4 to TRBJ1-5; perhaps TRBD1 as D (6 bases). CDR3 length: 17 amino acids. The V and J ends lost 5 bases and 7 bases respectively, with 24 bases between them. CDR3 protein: CASSLTRMTAQGQPQHF. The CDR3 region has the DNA TGTGCCAGCAGTCTCACACGAATGACAGCTCAGGGGCAGCCCCAGCATTTT.

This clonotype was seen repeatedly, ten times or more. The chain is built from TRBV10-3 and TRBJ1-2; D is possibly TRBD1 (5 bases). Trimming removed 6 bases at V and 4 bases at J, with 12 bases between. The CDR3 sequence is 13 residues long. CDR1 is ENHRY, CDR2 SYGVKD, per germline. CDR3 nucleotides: TGTGCCATCAGACCAACAGGAACCTATGGCTACACCTTC. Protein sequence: CAIRPTGTYGYTF.